These 21 T cell receptor beta chains originate from one sample sequenced in a study of blood T cell repertoires in COVID-19. The repertoire was sequenced with immunoSEQ multiplex PCR; TCRdb's copy has only in-frame clones and lacks some. This sample has about 60,000 clones, with 85% found just once. Sequencing input: peripheral blood. The receptors were gathered from a human donor in a cohort sampled during active COVID-19.

The chain carries TRBV19 and TRBJ2-1, with TRBD2 as a possible D gene (5 bases). The CDR3 length is 14 residues. Germline V gene data show CDR1 as LNHDA and CDR2 as SQIVND (reference sequence). V was trimmed by 6 bases and J by 5 bases, leaving 14 bases between them. This CDR3 reads CASSPRWENNEQFF. The CDR3 DNA reads TGTGCCAGTAGCCCCAGGTGGGAGAACAATGAGCAGTTCTTC.

This clone occurred once. The chain joins TRBV19 to TRBJ1-3, with D unclear. The CDR3 runs 14 residues. The germline gives CDR1 LNHDA, CDR2 SQIVND (reference sequence). Trimming removed 3 bases at V and 0 bases at J, with 6 bases between. CDR3 sequence reads: CASSIRSSGNTIYF. CDR3 DNA sequence: TGTGCCAGTAGTATTAGGAGCTCTGGAAACACCATATATTTT. Combining the CDR3 with reference TRBV19 and TRBJ1-3 gives the whole variable domain DGGITQSPKYLFRKEGQNVTLSCEQNLNHDAMYWYRQDPGQGLRLIYYSQIVNDFQKGDIAEGYSVSREKKESFPLTVTSAQKNPTAFYLCASSIRSSGNTIYFGEGSWLTVV.

The chain links TRBV11-2 to TRBJ2-7, with 8 bases identical to TRBD1. The CDR3 has 15 residues. Trimming at V came to 1 base and at J to 7 bases, leaving 9 bases not matched to a gene. Germline CDR1 is SGHAT and CDR2 is FQNNGV. The CDR3 sequence is CASSLGQGAAWEQYF. As DNA, the CDR3 is TGTGCCAGCAGCTTAGGGCAGGGGGCAGCCTGGGAGCAGTACTTC.

This sequence joins TRBV5-1 and TRBJ2-7, with 11 nucleotides matching TRBD1. CDR1 is SGHRS, CDR2 YFSETQ, per germline. V shed 5 bases, J shed 6 bases, and the junction held 10 bases outside the gene matches. The CDR3 runs 15 residues. Here the CDR3 DNA reads TGCGCCAGCAGTTCCGGGACAGGGGGTTCGGGCGAGCAGTACTTC. This translates into CASSSGTGGSGEQYF.

This chain links TRBV20-1 with TRBJ2-1; 7 bases agree with TRBD1. From germline, CDR1 is DFQATT and CDR2 SNEGSKA (reference sequence). Trimming removed 3 bases from V and 5 bases from J; junction bases left unmatched: 13. The CDR3 extends over 16 amino acids. CDR3 sequence (DNA): TGCAGTGCTAGTTCGTCCCGTACAGGGGCTGACAATGAGCAGTTCTTC. As protein: CSASSSRTGADNEQFF.

V gene TRBV29-1 combines with J gene TRBJ2-2; 11 positions match TRBD1. The CDR3 totals 17 residues. The ends lost 5 bases at V and 5 bases at J; junction bases unmatched: 13. CDR1 and CDR2 (germline): SQVTM, ANQGSEA. CDR3 residues: CSVPVGGGTGGTGELFF. CDR3 in DNA: TGCAGCGTTCCCGTCGGAGGCGGGACAGGGGGGACCGGGGAGCTGTTTTTT.

This clone has a handful of counts. The genes are TRBV11-2 and TRBJ2-3; 8 bases match TRBD1. CDR3 length: 15 amino acids. Germline assignment: CDR1 SGHAT and CDR2 FQNNGV. With 3 bases clipped from V and 4 bases from J, the junction kept 6 bases outside the gene matches. CDR3 sequence reads: CASSLIGQGADTQYF. The DNA of the CDR3 is TGTGCCAGCAGCTTGATTGGACAGGGCGCAGATACGCAGTATTTT.

The chain carries TRBV6-5 and TRBJ1-3, with TRBD1 matching over 8 bases. Germline loops: CDR1 MNHEY, CDR2 SVGAGI. This CDR3 region has 13 residues. Losses at the gene ends were 7 bases for V and 4 bases for J; bases not matched to a gene: 3. The CDR3 spells CASMGQAGNTIYF. CDR3 DNA sequence: TGTGCCAGCATGGGACAGGCGGGAAACACCATATATTTT.

The sample holds a few counts of this clone. This chain links TRBV10-2 with TRBJ2-5; D possibly corresponds to TRBD1 (6 bases). Trimming cost V 6 bases and J 5 bases, with 13 bases left between them. The germline CDR1 and CDR2 sequences are WSHSY and SAAADI. The length of the CDR3 is 13 residues. CDR3 bases: TGCGCCAGCAGAAACAGGGTCCGGGAGACCCAGTACTTC. Translated, it gives CASRNRVRETQYF.

The chain recombines TRBV5-1 with TRBJ2-7; weak D call: TRBD2 (6 bases). This CDR3 has 15 amino acids. Per germline, CDR1 SGHRS and CDR2 YFSETQ. Trimming cost V 3 bases and J 5 bases, with 18 bases left between them. This chain's CDR3 is CASSWGLTSVNEQYF. CDR3 DNA sequence: TGCGCCAGCAGCTGGGGACTGACCTCCGTCAACGAGCAGTACTTC. The full variable domain, with the rest looked up from reference TRBV5-1 and TRBJ2-7, is KAGVTQTPRYLIKTRGQQVTLSCSPISGHRSVSWYQQTPGQGLQFLFEYFSETQRNKGNFPGRFSGRQFSNSRSEMNVSTLELGDSALYLCASSWGLTSVNEQYFGPGTRLTVT.

This clone was seen a handful of times. V usage is TRBV27 and J usage is TRBJ1-2, with D possibly being TRBD1 (6 bases). This CDR3 comprises 14 residues. Per germline, CDR1 MNHEY and CDR2 SMNVEV (reference sequence). V lost 5 bases to trimming and J lost 4 bases, with 14 bases between them. The CDR3 loop is CASSPTQQGYGYTF. The CDR3 bases are TGTGCCAGCAGTCCAACCCAACAGGGCTATGGCTACACCTTC.

This chain uses TRBV11-2 with TRBJ2-3; 14 bases align to TRBD2. Unmatched junction bases numbered 9, after V lost 5 bases and J lost 8 bases. CDR3 length: 16 amino acids. Germline V gene lookup returns CDR1 SGHAT and CDR2 FQNNGV. The CDR3 sequence is CASSQGTSGSWGTQYF. The CDR3 bases are TGTGCCAGCAGCCAAGGGACTAGCGGGAGTTGGGGTACGCAGTATTTT.

The chain is built from TRBV11-2 and TRBJ2-2, with 9 bases identical to TRBD2. The length of the CDR3 is 15 residues. From germline, CDR1 is SGHAT and CDR2 FQNNGV. V trimming: 5 bases; J trimming: 1 base; junction bases outside the gene matches: 2. The CDR3 is CASSNSGGNTGELFF. CDR3 nucleotide sequence: TGTGCCAGCAGCAATAGCGGGGGGAACACCGGGGAGCTGTTTTTT.

The chain joins TRBV5-4 to TRBJ1-2, with TRBD1 matching 7 bases. Unmatched junction bases numbered 1, after V lost 0 bases and J lost 2 bases. The CDR3 is 14 amino acids. The germline CDR1 and CDR2 sequences are SGHNT and YYREEE (reference sequence). The CDR3 nucleotides read TGTGCCAGCAGCTTGGCGACAGGGAACTATGGCTACACCTTC. It yields the protein CASSLATGNYGYTF.

J is TRBJ1-4 and V is TRBV6-5, with a possible D match to TRBD1 (6 bases). The CDR3 sequence is 15 residues long. Trimming left V 4 bases short and J 3 bases short, with 12 bases between. CDR1 and CDR2 from the germline V gene are MNHEY and SVGAGI. The CDR3 loop is CASSSGVRANEKLFF. The CDR3 bases are TGTGCCAGCAGTTCAGGGGTTAGAGCTAATGAAAAACTGTTTTTT.

This clone has just one count. The gene calls are TRBV6-5 and TRBJ1-1; 8 bases map to TRBD1. CDR1 is MNHEY, CDR2 SVGAGI, per germline. J gave up 1 base and V 7 bases, and 2 bases lay outside the gene matches. The length of the CDR3 is 13 residues. The CDR3 DNA sequence: TGTGCCAGCACGGGACAGGCGAACACTGAAGCTTTCTTT. It specifies CASTGQANTEAFF.

This clone was observed once. V and J are TRBV18 and TRBJ1-5, with 8 bases that match TRBD1. J was trimmed by 3 bases and V by 4 bases; bases with no gene match: 5. The CDR3 is made up of 15 amino acids. CDR1 is KGHSH and CDR2 is LQKENI in the germline V gene. The CDR3 loop is CASSRLTGDNQPQHF. The CDR3, as DNA: TGTGCCAGCTCACGACTGACAGGGGACAATCAGCCCCAGCATTTT.

This clone has only one observation. The rearrangement joins TRBV6-5 to TRBJ1-2; D is perhaps TRBD1 (6 bases). The germline V gene has CDR1 MNHEY and CDR2 SVGAGI. The CDR3 has 13 residues. Between the trimmed V and J ends, which lost 4 bases and 4 bases, there was a span of 10 bases. This chain's CDR3 is CASSSSGVYGYTF. The CDR3 nucleotides read TGTGCCAGCAGTTCTTCAGGGGTCTATGGCTACACCTTC.

The chain couples TRBV11-2 to TRBJ2-7, with 12 bases aligning to TRBD2. After removal of 4 bases from V and 5 bases from J, the junction contained 6 bases not matched to a gene. CDR3 length: 15 amino acids. CDR1 is SGHAT and CDR2 is FQNNGV in the germline V gene. CDR3 region: CASSSRLAGDNEQYF. The CDR3 DNA follows: TGTGCCAGCAGCTCCCGACTAGCGGGAGATAACGAGCAGTACTTC.

This sequence joins TRBV3-1 (or the pseudogene TRBV3-2) and TRBJ2-7; 9 bases line up with TRBD2. The CDR3 spans 19 residues. The germline gives CDR1 LGHDT, CDR2 YNNKEL (reference sequence). Losses at the gene ends were 0 bases for V and 0 bases for J; bases not matched to a gene: 12. The CDR3 here is CASSQDGAGGTLSSYEQYF. CDR3 in DNA: TGTGCCAGCAGCCAAGATGGGGCGGGAGGGACTCTAAGCTCCTACGAGCAGTACTTC.

This chain connects TRBV5-1 to TRBJ1-1; D is possibly TRBD1 (5 bases). The length of the CDR3 is 14 residues. Germline V lookup: CDR1 SGHRS, CDR2 YFSETQ. The ends were cut back, 1 base at V and 4 bases at J, with 11 bases in the middle. CDR3 region: CASSLLGGGTEAFF. DNA for the CDR3: TGCGCCAGCAGCTTGCTGGGGGGTGGCACTGAAGCTTTCTTT.